This is a list of T cell receptor beta chains from one sample in a study of OX40 agonist ivuxolimab in advanced cancers. This table comes from immunoSEQ multiplex PCR, and its TCRdb copy is limited to in-frame clones, with some not included. Of more than 55,000 clones listed, around 92% were seen once; the top ten hold 13%. The sample in question was CD4+ or CD8+ T cells sorted from blood, obtained in a trial of the OX40 agonist ivuxolimab. The receptors originated from an adult with an advanced solid tumor such as melanoma, head and neck, liver or kidney cancer. Each CDR3 is given with its conserved first and last residue. A D gene is named only where the DNA matches it firmly.

D: .
J: TRBJ1-2
V: TRBV6-6
CDR3: CASSGGTPFYGYTF

D: TRBD1
J: TRBJ2-3
V: TRBV29-1
CDR3: CSVGQGDGTDTQYF

D: .
J: TRBJ1-1
V: TRBV29-1
CDR3: CSVDSETDNTEAFF

D: TRBD2
J: TRBJ2-3
V: TRBV9
CDR3: CASSVGPGLGDTQYF

D: .
J: TRBJ2-7
V: TRBV4-1
CDR3: CASSQVLGEQYF

D: TRBD1
J: TRBJ2-7
V: TRBV5-1
CDR3: CASSHDDPTGGYEQYF

D: .
J: TRBJ1-4
V: TRBV20-1
CDR3: CSTGSNEKLFF

D: .
J: TRBJ1-2
V: TRBV14
CDR3: CASSHQDLTITNYGYTF

D: TRBD1
J: TRBJ2-7
V: TRBV4-1
CDR3: CASSQEWGTEGTYEQYF

D: .
J: TRBJ1-2
V: TRBV7-6
CDR3: CASSLTPLEGYTF

D: .
J: TRBJ1-1
V: TRBV6-1
CDR3: CASSDDRVNTEAFF

D: .
J: TRBJ2-2
V: TRBV6-5
CDR3: CASGGTGELFF

D: .
J: TRBJ2-5
V: TRBV4-2
CDR3: CASSQRGGAGETQYF

D: TRBD1
J: TRBJ2-7
V: TRBV5-6
CDR3: CASQLGQTYEQYF

D: .
J: TRBJ1-5
V: TRBV10-2
CDR3: CASSLSNSNQPQHF

D: .
J: TRBJ1-6
V: TRBV5-4
CDR3: CASSPRPRESLSKNSPLHF

D: .
J: TRBJ2-2
V: TRBV13
CDR3: CASWAGEGTGELFF

D: .
J: TRBJ2-7
V: TRBV5-1
CDR3: CASAGQDSYEQYF

D: .
J: TRBJ1-3
V: TRBV5-4
CDR3: CASSEVSPGSGNTIYF

D: TRBD1
J: TRBJ1-3
V: TRBV10-1
CDR3: CASPGQAPSSGNTIYF

D: .
J: TRBJ2-3
V: TRBV5-6
CDR3: CASSFSAGLLTDTQYF

D: .
J: TRBJ2-7
V: TRBV19
CDR3: CASSIGDGYEQYF

D: .
J: TRBJ2-5
V: TRBV13
CDR3: CASSLTGETQYF

D: .
J: TRBJ1-2
V: TRBV5-4
CDR3: CASSLQDLGGYTF

D: TRBD1
J: TRBJ2-4
V: TRBV27
CDR3: CASSYRTGEKSIQYF

D: .
J: TRBJ2-5
V: TRBV7-2
CDR3: CASSPAPPETQYF

D: TRBD1
J: TRBJ2-3
V: TRBV5-6
CDR3: CASSTGQGRTDTQYF

D: TRBD1
J: TRBJ1-4
V: TRBV5-4
CDR3: CASQRLKKRDRQEKLFF

D: .
J: TRBJ1-5
V: TRBV12-5
CDR3: CASGLSGHRTPLDQPQHF

D: .
J: TRBJ1-1
V: TRBV9
CDR3: CASSVEGLGSLGNTEAFF

D: .
J: TRBJ2-3
V: TRBV19
CDR3: CASSIGAGTADTQYF

D: TRBD2
J: TRBJ2-1
V: TRBV4-2
CDR3: CASSQGGLAGDEQFF

D: .
J: TRBJ1-4
V: TRBV27
CDR3: CASSLGSSNEKLFF

D: TRBD2
J: TRBJ2-1
V: TRBV6-1
CDR3: CASRDLRGGQNEQFF

D: .
J: TRBJ2-3
V: TRBV9
CDR3: CASSLRVGGGHTQYF

D: .
J: TRBJ2-6
V: TRBV6-5
CDR3: CASRGSGANVLTF

D: .
J: TRBJ2-7
V: TRBV10-3
CDR3: CAAGSGRYYEQYF